This T cell receptor (beta chain) was obtained from a study of OX40 agonist ivuxolimab in advanced cancers. Study-wide results and caveats: Antigen targets of the expanded peripheral T cells went undetermined. Normalized T-cell clonal expansion was also low in a subset of nonresponders. Clones of CD4+ and CD8+ blood T cells grew by week 6 at doses of 0.1 to 3.0 mg/kg.

Blood samples were obtained at baseline, cycle 4 day 1, and cycle 7 day 1. Comments on this clone: Its specificity is not known.

The CDR3 length is 19 residues. Measured with immunoSEQ multiplex PCR; TCRdb has only the in-frame clones, and not every one. The table lists about 70,000 clones, approximately 90% of them singletons, with 6% to 8.5% in the top ten. The material sequenced was CD4+ or CD8+ T cells sorted from blood, taken in a trial of the OX40 agonist ivuxolimab. The V and J genes are TRBV12-1 and TRBJ1-5; no check of the table's D call, TRBD1, against the DNA was made. TRBV12-1 is shown as a pseudogene. The origin of this receptor is an adult with an advanced solid tumor such as melanoma, head and neck, liver or kidney cancer. The CDR3 sequence is CASSFVGQGMKNSNQPQHF. CDR3 in DNA: TGTGCCAGCAGCTTTGTGGGACAGGGTATGAAGAATAGCAATCAGCCCCAGCATTTT.